This TCR beta chain emerged from a study of blood T cell repertoires in COVID-19. Overall study context: PBMCs, B-cell-depleted T cells, or T cells provided the cDNA or gDNA that made up the material.

Per germline, CDR1 LGHNA and CDR2 YSLEER. The CDR3 length is 17 residues. The V gene end was trimmed by 3 bases and the J gene end by 8 bases; junction bases not matched to a gene: 14. Method: immunoSEQ multiplex PCR; TCRdb's copy keeps in-frame clones and lacks some. The profile shows over 300,000 clones, 70% to 90% of them singletons. The V call is TRBV4-3, the J call TRBJ2-3, with 10 bases fitting TRBD2. The sequenced sample consisted of PBMCs or T cells enriched from blood (not recorded which). The TCR sequence derives from a woman younger than 45 who had recovered from COVID-19. As DNA, the CDR3 is TGCGCCAGCAGCCAGGTACTAGCGGGGACCCAAGCTGGTACGCAGTATTTT. Translated: CASSQVLAGTQAGTQYF.